A selection of T cell receptor beta chains follows, all from one sample in a study of blood T cells in healthy people across ages. TCRdb passed the 5' RACE reads through MiXCR, listing each CDR3 protein once. This sample has roughly 1.7 million distinct CDR3 sequences, with roughly a third found just once. The sample comprised blood. These receptors all come from a young woman in good health. The CDR3 runs from the conserved cysteine through the conserved F or W. The D gene is left open where the match is weak. Clone size, where shown, is once, few, many, or a class for clones that have expanded.

D gene	V gene	clone size	J gene	CDR3 DNA	CDR3 protein
-	TRBV4-1	-	TRBJ2-1	TGCGCCAGCAGCCAAGATTTGGCAGGGGCGGTTATTGGGGAGACCCAGTTCTTC	CASSQDLAGAVIGETQFF
-	TRBV27	few	TRBJ1-2	TGTGCCAGCAGTTTGGCAGGGGATATCTATGGCTACACCTTC	CASSLAGDIYGYTF
-	TRBV20-1	many	TRBJ2-7	TGCAGTGCTAGAGATCTGAGCAGGGCTTACGAGCAGTACTTC	CSARDLSRAYEQYF
-	TRBV13	few	TRBJ2-7	TGTGCCAGCAGCTTAGCCGCCACTACTACCTACGAGCAGTACTTC	CASSLAATTTYEQYF
-	TRBV6-2/TRBV6-3	-	TRBJ1-5	TGTGCCAGCAGTTATAGTTTGCGGGGAGATCAGCCCCAGCATTTT	CASSYSLRGDQPQHF
-	TRBV7-9	-	TRBJ1-2	TGTGCCAGCAGCTTTTCCCTAGAGGGGCTATATGGCTACACCTTC	CASSFSLEGLYGYTF
TRBD1	TRBV5-6	-	TRBJ2-7	TGTGCCTCAGAAACCAATAGGACAGGGCCAAAGGGCGAGCAGTACTTC	CASETNRTGPKGEQYF
TRBD1	TRBV3-1	-	TRBJ2-1	TGTGCCAGCAGCCAAGAAGCCCTCCGGGACAGATTCAATGAGCAGTTCTTC	CASSQEALRDRFNEQFF
TRBD2	TRBV7-3	-	TRBJ2-3	TGTGCCAGCAGCTTATTAGTGCCGGGAGGGTTTGGCACAGATACGCAGTATTTT	CASSLLVPGGFGTDTQYF
TRBD1	TRBV9	many	TRBJ2-7	TGTGCCAGCAGCACGGGGACAGGGCGCTACGAGCAGTACTTC	CASSTGTGRYEQYF
TRBD2	TRBV6-4	-	TRBJ2-1	TGTGCCAGCAGTGCATCCGGGACTAGGGGTCAAAGGAATGAGCAGTTCTTC	CASSASGTRGQRNEQFF
TRBD2	TRBV20-1	-	TRBJ2-5	TGCAGTGTGAGATGGCGGGGGGGCCGGGAGACCCAGTACTTC	CSVRWRGGRETQYF
-	TRBV7-6	few	TRBJ2-7	TGTGCCAGCAGCCCAACTATTCTGACCTACGAGCAGTACTTC	CASSPTILTYEQYF
-	TRBV4-1	few	TRBJ1-2	TGCGCCAGCAGCCAAGGCCCCCGGACAGTAAACTATGGCTACACCTTC	CASSQGPRTVNYGYTF
TRBD2	TRBV3-1	many	TRBJ2-5	TGTGCCAGCAGCCAAGGGCTAGCGGACCAAGAGACCCAGTACTTC	CASSQGLADQETQYF
-	TRBV5-1	-	TRBJ2-5	TGCACCAGCGGCTTGACGACAGAAGAGACCCAGTACTTC	CTSGLTTEETQYF
TRBD1	TRBV15	-	TRBJ2-2	TGTGCCACCAGCAGAGGTTCGACAGGGGACACCGGGGAGCTGTTTTTT	CATSRGSTGDTGELFF
TRBD2	TRBV27	-	TRBJ2-3	TGTGCCAGCACTCGCAGCGGGAGAAGCACAGATACGCAGTATTTT	CASTRSGRSTDTQYF
TRBD1	TRBV30	few	TRBJ1-2	TGTGCCTGGAGTGTACAGGGGAGAAACTATGGCTACACCTTC	CAWSVQGRNYGYTF
TRBD1	TRBV20-1	-	TRBJ1-2	TGCAGTGCCCCAGACAGGGCGGGCTATGACTACACCTTC	CSAPDRAGYDYTF
TRBD1	TRBV28	-	TRBJ1-5	TGTGCCAGCAGTTCAAGGACAGGGGTGGGGGCGAGCAATCAGCCCCAGCATTTT	CASSSRTGVGASNQPQHF
TRBD2	TRBV20-1	-	TRBJ2-3	TGCAGTGCTAGAGTCCAGCGGGGTAACGCAACGCAGTATTTT	CSARVQRGNATQYF
-	TRBV12-3/TRBV12-4	-	TRBJ1-1	TGTGCCAGCAGTCCTACAGGGATTTTCACTGAAGCTTTCTTT	CASSPTGIFTEAFF
-	TRBV19	-	TRBJ2-3	TGTGCAACGAAGGAGAGGCCAGTGGACACGCAGTATTTT	CATKERPVDTQYF
-	TRBV27	few	TRBJ1-1	TGTGCCAGCAGTTTATCCCCGCCGGGCCTTGAAGCTTTCTTT	CASSLSPPGLEAFF
TRBD1	TRBV7-2	-	TRBJ1-5	TGTGCCAGCAGCTCCGAGGGGACAGGGTGGGCGCCCCAGCATTTT	CASSSEGTGWAPQHF